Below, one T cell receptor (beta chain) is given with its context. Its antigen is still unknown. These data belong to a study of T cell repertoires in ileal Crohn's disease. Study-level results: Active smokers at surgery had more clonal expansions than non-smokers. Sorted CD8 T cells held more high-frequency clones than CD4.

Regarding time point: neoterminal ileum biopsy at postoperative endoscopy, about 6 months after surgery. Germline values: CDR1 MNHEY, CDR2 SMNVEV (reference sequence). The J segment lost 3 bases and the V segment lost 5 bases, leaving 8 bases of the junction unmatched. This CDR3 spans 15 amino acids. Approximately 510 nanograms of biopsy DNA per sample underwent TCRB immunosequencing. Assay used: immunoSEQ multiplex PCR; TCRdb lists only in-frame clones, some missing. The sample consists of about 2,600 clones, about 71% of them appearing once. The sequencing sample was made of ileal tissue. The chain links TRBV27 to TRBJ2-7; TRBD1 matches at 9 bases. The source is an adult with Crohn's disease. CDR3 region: CASSPGQGIYYEQYF. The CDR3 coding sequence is TGTGCCAGCAGTCCGGGACAGGGTATATACTACGAGCAGTACTTC.